This TCR beta chain is drawn from a study of regulatory T cells in long-lasting Graves disease. The V end was cut by 5 bases, the J end by 4 bases, with 11 bases between. This CDR3 is 13 amino acids long. Germline V lookup: CDR1 MNHEY, CDR2 SMNVEV (reference sequence). This clonotype was found many times. With iRepertoire HTBI primers and Arm-PCR of CDR3 regions, TCR beta libraries were built. Via MiXCR, TCRdb re-called the multiplex PCR reads, giving one row per CDR3 protein. The table shows 250,000 to 400,000 distinct CDR3 sequences, with over 15% occurring only once. Described time point: newly diagnosed GD, antithyroid drugs for less than 3 months. PBMC-extracted RNA yielded the TCR library.

The sequence was obtained from a female donor with Graves disease. Here the sequenced sample was peripheral blood mononuclear cells (PBMCs), taken at new diagnosis, from a patient treated with antithyroid drugs. The chain uses TRBV27 and TRBJ1-2; unclear D gene. In DNA form, the CDR3 reads TGTGCCAGCAGTCCTGCGAACGGCTATGGCTACACCTTC. It is translated as CASSPANGYGYTF.